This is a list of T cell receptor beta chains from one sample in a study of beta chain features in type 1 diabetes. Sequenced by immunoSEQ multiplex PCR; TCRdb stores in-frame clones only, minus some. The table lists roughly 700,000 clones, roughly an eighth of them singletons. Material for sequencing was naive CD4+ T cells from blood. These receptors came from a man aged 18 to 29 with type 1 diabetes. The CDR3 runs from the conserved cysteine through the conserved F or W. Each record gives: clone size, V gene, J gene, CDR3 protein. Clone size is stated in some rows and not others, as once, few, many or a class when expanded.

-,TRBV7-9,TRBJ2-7,CASTRPQSPYEQYF
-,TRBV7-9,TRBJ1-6,CASSFTGVNSPLHF
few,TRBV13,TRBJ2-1,CASSQKNVAYNEQFF
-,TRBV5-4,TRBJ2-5,CASSWGLAGQETQYF
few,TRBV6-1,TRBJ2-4,CAVEDRVGAKNIQYF
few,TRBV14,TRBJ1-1,CASSYRDGREAFF
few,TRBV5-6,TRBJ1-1,CASSRDTPEAFF
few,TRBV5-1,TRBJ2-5,CASSLAQLAGRETQYF
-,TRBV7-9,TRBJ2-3,CASSAVDTQYF
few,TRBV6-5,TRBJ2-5,CASSYGLAETQYF
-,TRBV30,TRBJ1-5,CAWSSQNGGPQHF
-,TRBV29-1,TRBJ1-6,CSVATERGSPLHF
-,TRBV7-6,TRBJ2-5,CASSSLRTVAETQYF
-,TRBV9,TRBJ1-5,CASSPGPDNQPQHF
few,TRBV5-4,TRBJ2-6,CASTMTQTPGANVLTF
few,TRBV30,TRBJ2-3,CAWSGGDHTQYF
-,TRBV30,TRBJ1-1,CAWSVASNALDTEAFF
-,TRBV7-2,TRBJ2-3,CASSLVGLVVDTQYF
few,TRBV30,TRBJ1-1,CAWSVGVAQTEAFF
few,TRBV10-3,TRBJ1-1,CASKGNTEAFF
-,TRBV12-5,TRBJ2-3,CASGYDRAQYF
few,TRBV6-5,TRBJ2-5,CASSYAGQGETQYF
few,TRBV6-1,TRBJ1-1,CASIRDNNRGAFF
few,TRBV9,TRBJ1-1,CASSATIRQGPAFF
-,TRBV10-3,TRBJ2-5,CAISESLAVQETQYF
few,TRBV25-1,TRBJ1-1,CASSGPGATLEAFF
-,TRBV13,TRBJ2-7,CASSFPRTKGYEQYF
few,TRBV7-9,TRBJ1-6,CAGTSSLRDSPLHF
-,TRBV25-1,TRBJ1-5,CASRGLNQPQHF
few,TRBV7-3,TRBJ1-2,CASSPQPTGDGYTF
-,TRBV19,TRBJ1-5,CASSIDTGGYQPQHF
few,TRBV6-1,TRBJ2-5,CASGTSGQETQYF
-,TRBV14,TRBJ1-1,CASSPETVNTEAFF
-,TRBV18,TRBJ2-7,CASSTGQIQFYEQYF
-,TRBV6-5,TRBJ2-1,CASTRGGSSEQFF
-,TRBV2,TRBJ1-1,CASSASASNTEAFF
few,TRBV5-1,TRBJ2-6,CASSMGQSSSSGANVLTF
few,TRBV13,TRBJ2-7,CASSLGQGIGEQYF
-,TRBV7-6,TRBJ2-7,CASSVHTGTEQYF
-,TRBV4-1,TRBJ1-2,CASSQEGANYGYTF
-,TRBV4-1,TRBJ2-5,CASSQLFSGDQETQYF
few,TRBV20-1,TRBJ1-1,CRAWAAEAFF
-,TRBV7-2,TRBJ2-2,CAGPRGTGELFF